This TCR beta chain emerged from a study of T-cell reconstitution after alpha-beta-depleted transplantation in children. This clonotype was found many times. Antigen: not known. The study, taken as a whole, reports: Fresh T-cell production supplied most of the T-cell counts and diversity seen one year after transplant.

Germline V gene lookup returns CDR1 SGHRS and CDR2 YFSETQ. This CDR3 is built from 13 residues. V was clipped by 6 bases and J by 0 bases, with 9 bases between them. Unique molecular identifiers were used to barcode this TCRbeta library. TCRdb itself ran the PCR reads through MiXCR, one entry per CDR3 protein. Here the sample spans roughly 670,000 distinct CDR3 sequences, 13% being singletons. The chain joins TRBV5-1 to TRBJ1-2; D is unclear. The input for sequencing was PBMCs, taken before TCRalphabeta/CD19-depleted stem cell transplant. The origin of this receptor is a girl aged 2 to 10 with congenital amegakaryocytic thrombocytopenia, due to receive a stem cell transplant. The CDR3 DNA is TGCGCCAGCACCCACGGATCTAACTATGGCTACACCTTC. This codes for CASTHGSNYGYTF.